The rows below give T cell receptor beta chains drawn from one sample of a study of Ad26.COV2.S vaccination and SARS-CoV-2 variants. Here immunoSEQ multiplex PCR was the method, and the copy in TCRdb shows in-frame clones only, minus some. The table includes some 340,000 clones, 70% to 90% detected once. This specimen consisted of peripheral blood, obtained in a trial of Ad26.COV2.S vaccine versus placebo. These receptors were taken from a person aged 18 to 59 who received the Ad26.COV2.S COVID-19 vaccine or a placebo. The CDR3 runs from the conserved cysteine through the conserved F or W. Fields, in order: CDR3 length, J gene, clone size, D gene, V gene, CDR3 protein, CDR3 DNA. A D gene is named only where the DNA matches it firmly. A row's size may be missing; if present it is once, few, many or a size class.

CDR3 length: 14
J gene: TRBJ1-4
clone size: -
D gene: -
V gene: TRBV7-2
CDR3 protein: CASSSSNLREKLFF
CDR3 DNA: TGTGCCAGCAGCTCCTCGAATCTCCGGGAAAAACTGTTTTTT

CDR3 length: 14
J gene: TRBJ2-2
clone size: -
D gene: -
V gene: TRBV20-1
CDR3 protein: CSASRAFVSGELFF
CDR3 DNA: TGCAGTGCTAGTAGGGCTTTCGTTTCCGGGGAGCTGTTTTTT

CDR3 length: 15
J gene: TRBJ1-1
clone size: -
D gene: TRBD1
V gene: TRBV6-6
CDR3 protein: CASSSSTGAGTEAFF
CDR3 DNA: TGTGCCAGCAGTTCCTCCACAGGGGCGGGCACTGAAGCTTTCTTT

CDR3 length: 15
J gene: TRBJ1-4
clone size: -
D gene: -
V gene: TRBV25-1
CDR3 protein: CASSEYPGGGEKLFF
CDR3 DNA: TGTGCCAGCAGTGAATACCCCGGCGGGGGTGAAAAACTGTTTTTT

CDR3 length: 17
J gene: TRBJ2-7
clone size: -
D gene: TRBD2
V gene: TRBV3-1/TRBV3-2
CDR3 protein: CASSQASGGSSRGEQYF
CDR3 DNA: TGTGCCAGCAGCCAAGCCAGCGGGGGGTCCTCCCGTGGGGAGCAGTACTTC

CDR3 length: 14
J gene: TRBJ2-7
clone size: -
D gene: TRBD1
V gene: TRBV5-1
CDR3 protein: CASSLGDRGHEQYF
CDR3 DNA: TGCGCCAGCAGCTTGGGGGACAGGGGGCACGAGCAGTACTTC

CDR3 length: 14
J gene: TRBJ1-2
clone size: -
D gene: -
V gene: TRBV2
CDR3 protein: CASTEGMAVYGYTF
CDR3 DNA: TGTGCCAGCACCGAAGGAATGGCGGTCTATGGCTACACCTTC

CDR3 length: 17
J gene: TRBJ2-7
clone size: -
D gene: -
V gene: TRBV18
CDR3 protein: CASSRQGGQTYSYEQYF
CDR3 DNA: TGTGCCAGCTCCCGCCAGGGGGGACAGACATACTCCTACGAGCAGTACTTC

CDR3 length: 14
J gene: TRBJ2-1
clone size: few
D gene: TRBD2
V gene: TRBV4-1
CDR3 protein: CASSQPLAGNEQFF
CDR3 DNA: TGCGCCAGCAGCCAGCCTCTAGCGGGCAATGAGCAGTTCTTC

CDR3 length: 16
J gene: TRBJ1-6
clone size: -
D gene: -
V gene: TRBV21-1
CDR3 protein: CASLNGSNRYNSPLHF
CDR3 DNA: TGTGCCAGCCTGAACGGGTCCAATCGGTATAATTCACCCCTCCACTTT

CDR3 length: 12
J gene: TRBJ1-1
clone size: -
D gene: -
V gene: TRBV29-1
CDR3 protein: CSVRTLNTEAFF
CDR3 DNA: TGCAGCGTAAGGACCTTGAACACTGAAGCTTTCTTT

CDR3 length: 18
J gene: TRBJ2-1
clone size: -
D gene: -
V gene: TRBV7-2
CDR3 protein: CASSLGGPGTLGNNEQFF
CDR3 DNA: TGTGCCAGCAGCTTAGGAGGGCCCGGGACGTTAGGGAACAATGAGCAGTTCTTC

CDR3 length: 17
J gene: TRBJ2-6
clone size: -
D gene: -
V gene: TRBV5-6
CDR3 protein: CASSLRRRASGANVLTF
CDR3 DNA: TGTGCCAGCAGCTTGAGGCGGAGGGCCTCTGGGGCCAACGTCCTGACTTTC

CDR3 length: 16
J gene: TRBJ2-3
clone size: -
D gene: TRBD1
V gene: TRBV15
CDR3 protein: CATSRLGQGRTDTQYF
CDR3 DNA: TGTGCCACCAGCAGACTCGGACAGGGGAGGACAGATACGCAGTATTTT

CDR3 length: 14
J gene: TRBJ2-2
clone size: -
D gene: TRBD1
V gene: TRBV29-1
CDR3 protein: CSVEGTGVGGELFF
CDR3 DNA: TGCAGCGTTGAGGGGACAGGGGTTGGCGGGGAGCTGTTTTTT

CDR3 length: 13
J gene: TRBJ2-7
clone size: once
D gene: -
V gene: TRBV3-1/TRBV3-2
CDR3 protein: CASSQDYAYEQYF
CDR3 DNA: TGTGCCAGCAGCCAAGATTACGCCTACGAGCAGTACTTC

CDR3 length: 13
J gene: TRBJ1-1
clone size: once
D gene: TRBD1
V gene: TRBV30
CDR3 protein: CAWGQGRFGEAFF
CDR3 DNA: TGTGCCTGGGGACAGGGGAGATTCGGTGAAGCTTTCTTT

CDR3 length: 15
J gene: TRBJ1-6
clone size: -
D gene: TRBD1
V gene: TRBV5-5
CDR3 protein: CASSNRGEYNSPLHF
CDR3 DNA: TGTGCCAGCAGCAACAGGGGGGAGTATAATTCACCCCTCCACTTT

CDR3 length: 14
J gene: TRBJ2-2
clone size: -
D gene: -
V gene: TRBV3-1/TRBV3-2
CDR3 protein: CASSQDLPTGELFF
CDR3 DNA: TGTGCCAGCAGCCAAGATCTGCCCACCGGGGAGCTGTTTTTT

CDR3 length: 14
J gene: TRBJ1-1
clone size: once
D gene: TRBD1
V gene: TRBV20-1
CDR3 protein: CSASTRTGSTEAFF
CDR3 DNA: TGCAGTGCTAGTACGCGGACAGGGAGTACTGAAGCTTTCTTT

CDR3 length: 12
J gene: TRBJ2-3
clone size: -
D gene: -
V gene: TRBV7-2
CDR3 protein: CASSLVIDTQYF
CDR3 DNA: TGTGCCAGCAGCTTAGTAATCGATACGCAGTATTTT

CDR3 length: 15
J gene: TRBJ2-2
clone size: -
D gene: TRBD1
V gene: TRBV6-2/TRBV6-3
CDR3 protein: CASSTRTGRTGELFF
CDR3 DNA: TGTGCCAGCAGTACCAGGACAGGGCGGACCGGGGAGCTGTTTTTT